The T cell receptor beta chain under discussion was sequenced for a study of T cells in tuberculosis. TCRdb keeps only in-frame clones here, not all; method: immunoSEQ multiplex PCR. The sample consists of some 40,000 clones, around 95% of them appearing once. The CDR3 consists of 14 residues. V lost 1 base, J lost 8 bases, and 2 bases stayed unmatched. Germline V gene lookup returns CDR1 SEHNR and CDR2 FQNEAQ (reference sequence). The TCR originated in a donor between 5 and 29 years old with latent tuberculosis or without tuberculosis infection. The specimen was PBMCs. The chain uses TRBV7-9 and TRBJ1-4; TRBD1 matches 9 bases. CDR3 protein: CASSLGQGDEKLFF. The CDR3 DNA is TGTGCCAGCAGCTTAGGACAGGGGGACGAAAAACTGTTTTTT.